This T cell receptor (beta chain) was found in a study of T cells after yellow fever vaccination. TCRdb re-called the 5' RACE reads with MiXCR, one entry per CDR3 protein. The sample yields more than 300,000 distinct CDR3 sequences, around 6.8% seen once. Germline CDR1 and CDR2: MNHNS and SASEGT. This CDR3 is built from 14 residues. Trimming stripped 3 bases from V and 7 bases from J, with 12 bases between. The J gene is TRBJ2-2, the V gene TRBV6-1; D is uncertain. Sequencing was performed on PBMCs, taken more than 35 days after the first yellow fever vaccination. This clonotype was sampled from a man younger than 35 who received the YFV17D yellow fever vaccine. The CDR3 DNA reads TGTGCCAGCAGTGATGCTCGCGTCGGCGGGGAGCTGTTTTTT. This encodes CASSDARVGGELFF.